The 16 T cell receptor beta chains below come from one sample, sequenced in a study of blood T cell repertoires in COVID-19. Sequencing used immunoSEQ multiplex PCR; TCRdb keeps in-frame clones, though not all of them. The top ten clones hold about 22% of a sample with roughly 11,000 clones, roughly nine tenths of them seen once. The material sequenced was peripheral blood. The receptors come from a woman aged 55-70 years with active COVID-19.

The chain uses TRBV10-3 and TRBJ2-3, with 13 bases aligning to TRBD2. Losses at the gene ends were 2 bases for V and 2 bases for J; bases not matched to a gene: 4. The CDR3 length is 17 residues. Germline values: CDR1 ENHRY, CDR2 SYGVKD. The CDR3 nucleotides are TGTGCCATCAGTGAGAGGGGACTAGCGGGACCCACAGATACGCAGTATTTT. This encodes CAISERGLAGPTDTQYF.

The rearrangement joins TRBV2 to TRBJ1-1; the D is unclear. CDR3 length: 14 residues. The germline gives CDR1 SNHLY, CDR2 FYNNEI. V was clipped by 6 bases and J by 5 bases, with 16 bases between them. The DNA for the CDR3 is TGTGCCAGCAGACAGACTCGAACGGGGACTGAAGCTTTCTTT. Amino acids: CASRQTRTGTEAFF. The full variable domain, in which reference TRBV2 and TRBJ1-1 provide the parts outside the CDR3, is EPEVTQTPSHQVTQMGQEVILRCVPISNHLYFYWYRQILGQKVEFLVSFYNNEISEKSEIFDDQFSVERPDGSNFTLKIRSTKLEDSAMYFCASRQTRTGTEAFFGQGTRLTVV.

This clone was seen a few times. This sequence joins TRBV20-1 and TRBJ1-3, with D hard to call. The CDR3 length is 12 residues. Germline assignment: CDR1 DFQATT and CDR2 SNEGSKA (reference sequence). V was trimmed by 3 bases and J by 10 bases, leaving 13 bases between them. CDR3 sequence: CSASPGMETIYF. CDR3 DNA: TGCAGTGCTAGTCCGGGAATGGAAACCATATATTTT.

This clone was found a few times. The rearrangement uses TRBV3-1 (or the pseudogene TRBV3-2) and TRBJ2-3; 12 bases match TRBD2. The CDR3 totals 17 residues. Trimming at V came to 3 bases and at J to 3 bases, leaving 7 bases not matched to a gene. CDR1 and CDR2 from the germline V gene are LGHDT and YNNKEL (reference sequence). The CDR3 region has the DNA TGTGCCAGCAGCCAGGACACTAGCGGGAGGTATACAGATACGCAGTATTTT. This encodes CASSQDTSGRYTDTQYF.

The chain uses TRBV27 and TRBJ2-5, with D uncertain. This CDR3 spans 16 amino acids. Germline V CDR1 and CDR2: MNHEY, SMNVEV (reference sequence). Trimming pared 4 bases from V and 1 base from J, leaving 16 bases between. Here the CDR3 DNA reads TGTGCCAGCAGTTCTTTGACACACGATATCCAAGAGACCCAGTACTTC. Protein product: CASSSLTHDIQETQYF.

The V and J genes are TRBV9 and TRBJ2-3, with 10 bases that match TRBD2. The CDR3 is made up of 20 amino acids. Germline trimming cut 2 bases from V and 2 bases from J; bases unmatched to any gene: 17. Germline CDR1 SGDLS, CDR2 YYNGEE. DNA for the CDR3: TGTGCCAGCAGCGTGGGGGAGACTAGCGGGTGGTTCCCCTTCACAGATACGCAGTATTTT. Encoded protein: CASSVGETSGWFPFTDTQYF.

The CDR3 protein is CASSYRAGGRHTEAFF. CDR3 in DNA: TGTGCCAGCAGTTACCGGGCAGGGGGTCGACACACTGAAGCTTTCTTT. The rearrangement joins TRBV6-5 to TRBJ1-1; 7 bases fit TRBD1. CDR1 is MNHEY and CDR2 is SVGAGI in the germline V gene. V was clipped by 2 bases and J by 3 bases; unmatched bases: 9. The length of the CDR3 is 16 residues.

The CDR3 region has the DNA TGTGCCAGCATACAGGGAGCTGAAGCTTTCTTT. As protein: CASIQGAEAFF. This chain links TRBV6-5 with TRBJ1-1; a weak D match, TRBD1 (6 bases). Germline CDR1 reads MNHEY; CDR2 reads SVGAGI. This CDR3 is 11 amino acids long. The V gene lost 7 bases and the J gene lost 6 bases, with 9 bases spanning the gap.

The CDR3 protein is CASTESGLQETQYF. The CDR3, as DNA: TGTGCCAGCACCGAGTCCGGGTTACAAGAGACCCAGTACTTC. This chain connects TRBV5-5 to TRBJ2-5; no reliable D call. This CDR3 has 14 amino acids. Deletions cut 6 bases from V and 2 bases from J, with 14 bases between. The V gene's germline CDR1 is SGHKS and CDR2 YYEKEE (reference sequence). The full variable domain, with the rest looked up from reference TRBV5-5 and TRBJ2-5, is DAGVTQSPTHLIKTRGQQVTLRCSPISGHKSVSWYQQVLGQGPQFIFQYYEKEERGRGNFPDRFSARQFPNYSSELNVNALLLGDSALYLCASTESGLQETQYFGPGTRLLVL.

The chain links TRBV18 to TRBJ2-1; TRBD2 aligns across 9 bases. CDR3 length: 16 amino acids. V shed 3 bases and J 7 bases; nucleotides not matched to a gene: 10. Germline V CDR1 and CDR2: KGHSH, LQKENI. The CDR3, as DNA: TGTGCCAGCTCACCGGCGGGTAGCGGGGGTTTGAATGAGCAGTTCTTC. It specifies CASSPAGSGGLNEQFF. The variable domain in full, completed from reference TRBV18 and TRBJ2-1, reads NAGVMQNPRHLVRRRGQEARLRCSPMKGHSHVYWYRQLPEEGLKFMVYLQKENIIDESGMPKERFSAEFPKEGPSILRIQQVVRGDSAAYFCASSPAGSGGLNEQFFGPGTRLTVL.

The genes are TRBV19 and TRBJ2-4; weak D call: TRBD1 (5 bases). The CDR3 extends over 19 amino acids. CDR1 and CDR2 (germline): LNHDA, SQIVND (reference sequence). Trimming removed 5 bases at V and 0 bases at J, with 23 bases between. The DNA of the CDR3 is TGTGCCAGTAGTCCCCCCAGGAAAATACTGACAGTAGCCAAAAACATTCAGTACTTC. Encoded protein: CASSPPRKILTVAKNIQYF.

This chain links TRBV30 with TRBJ2-4; D may be TRBD2 (6 bases). Germline CDR1 GTSNPN, CDR2 SVGIG (reference sequence). Trimming stripped 1 base from V and 2 bases from J, with 9 bases between. This CDR3 spans 14 amino acids. This chain's CDR3 is CAWSASETKNIQYF. CDR3 sequence (DNA): TGTGCCTGGAGTGCTAGCGAAACCAAAAACATTCAGTACTTC.

The rearrangement links TRBV3-1 (or the pseudogene TRBV3-2) to TRBJ1-5; 7 bases map to TRBD1. Germline CDR1 LGHDT, CDR2 YNNKEL (reference sequence). The CDR3 runs 16 residues. With V trimmed by 2 bases and J by 5 bases, 9 bases remained unmatched. The CDR3 loop is CASSQTLTGLYQPQHF. Written as DNA, the CDR3 is TGTGCCAGCAGCCAAACCCTGACAGGGCTTTATCAGCCCCAGCATTTT.

The chain carries TRBV6-5 and TRBJ2-1; 9 bases line up with TRBD1. Germline loops: CDR1 MNHEY, CDR2 SVGAGI. The trim removed 2 bases at V and 7 bases at J, leaving 6 bases unmatched. CDR3 size: 15 residues. Written as DNA, the CDR3 is TGTGCCAGCAGTTACCCCGGGACAGGGATAAATGAGCAGTTCTTC. Its protein product is CASSYPGTGINEQFF.

This clone was observed once. The chain links TRBV7-2 to TRBJ2-1; 9 nucleotides align to TRBD1. The CDR3 contains 15 residues. V lost 5 bases and J lost 4; bases outside the gene matches: 6. Germline assignment: CDR1 SGHTA and CDR2 FQGNSA. CDR3 sequence (DNA): TGTGCCAGCAGCCCGGGACAGGGTGTGTACAATGAGCAGTTCTTC. Translation: CASSPGQGVYNEQFF.

V gene TRBV2 combines with J gene TRBJ1-4; D is uncertain. CDR3 length: 15 residues. Germline V gives CDR1 SNHLY, CDR2 FYNNEI. V was shortened by 4 bases and J by 8 bases, with 17 bases between the two germline ends. The CDR3 nucleotides are TGTGCCAGCAGTGGCCTTCCGGGGTTGAGAGAAAAACTGTTTTTT. Translating it yields CASSGLPGLREKLFF.